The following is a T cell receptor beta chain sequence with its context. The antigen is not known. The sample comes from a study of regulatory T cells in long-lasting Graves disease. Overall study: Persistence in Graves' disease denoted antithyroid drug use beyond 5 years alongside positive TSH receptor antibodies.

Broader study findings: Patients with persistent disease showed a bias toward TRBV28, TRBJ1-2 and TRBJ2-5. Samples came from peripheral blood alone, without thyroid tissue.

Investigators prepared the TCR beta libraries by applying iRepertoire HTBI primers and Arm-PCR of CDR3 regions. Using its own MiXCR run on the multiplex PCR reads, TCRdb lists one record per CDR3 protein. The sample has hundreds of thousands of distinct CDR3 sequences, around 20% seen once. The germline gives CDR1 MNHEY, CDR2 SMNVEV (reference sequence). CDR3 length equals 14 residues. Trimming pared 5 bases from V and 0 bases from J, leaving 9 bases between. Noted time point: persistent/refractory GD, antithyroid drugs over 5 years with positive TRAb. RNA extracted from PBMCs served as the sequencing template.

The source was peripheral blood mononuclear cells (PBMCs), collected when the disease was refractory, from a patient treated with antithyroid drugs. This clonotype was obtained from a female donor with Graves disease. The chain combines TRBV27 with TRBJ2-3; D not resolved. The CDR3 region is CASSHLLSTDTQYF. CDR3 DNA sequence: TGTGCCAGCAGTCACCTACTGAGCACAGATACGCAGTATTTT.